The 2 T cell receptor beta chains reported below all come from one sample, sequenced in a study of identical twins. TCRdb ran MiXCR on the 5' RACE reads and lists one entry per CDR3 protein. There are hundreds of thousands of distinct CDR3 sequences in the sample; 9% to 15% occur only once, and approximately 7.6% lies in the top ten. These records were also assigned to another study, of yellow fever vaccine responses in identical twins.

Specimen: CD8+ T cells sorted from blood. These receptors were taken from a woman younger than 30 in good health.

This clonotype was seen a handful of times. This sequence joins TRBV4-1 and TRBJ2-7; TRBD2 agrees at 7 bases. CDR1 MGHRA and CDR2 YSYEKL come from the germline V gene. The junction had 12 bases not matched to a gene; V was cut back by 3 bases and J by 4 bases. The CDR3 length is 16 residues. Here the CDR3 DNA reads TGCGCCAGCAGCCAGGACCCCGTGGGGGGGAGGTACGAGCAGTACGTC. It yields the protein CASSQDPVGGRYEQYV.

The sample holds a few counts of this clonotype. The chain joins TRBV3-1 to TRBJ2-1, with TRBD1 as a possible D gene (5 bases). Trimming cost V 1 base and J 0 bases, with 10 bases left between them. Germline V CDR1 and CDR2: LGHDT, YNNKEL (reference sequence). The CDR3 runs to 16 residues. CDR3 DNA: TGTGCCAGCAGCCAAGGGGGCCGGTACTCCTACAATGAGCAGTTCTTC. Translating gives CASSQGGRYSYNEQFF.